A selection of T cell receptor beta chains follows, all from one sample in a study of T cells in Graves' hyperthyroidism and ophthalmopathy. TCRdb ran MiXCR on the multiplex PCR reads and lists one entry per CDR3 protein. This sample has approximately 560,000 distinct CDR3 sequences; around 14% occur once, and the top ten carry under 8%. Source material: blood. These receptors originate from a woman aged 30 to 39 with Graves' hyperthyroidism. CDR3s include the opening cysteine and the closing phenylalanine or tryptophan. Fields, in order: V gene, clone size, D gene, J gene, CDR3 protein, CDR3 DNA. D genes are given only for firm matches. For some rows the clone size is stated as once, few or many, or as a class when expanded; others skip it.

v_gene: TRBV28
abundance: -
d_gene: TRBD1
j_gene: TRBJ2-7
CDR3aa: CASSQGTGTNEQYF
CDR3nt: TGTGCCAGCAGCCAAGGGACAGGGACCAACGAGCAGTACTTC

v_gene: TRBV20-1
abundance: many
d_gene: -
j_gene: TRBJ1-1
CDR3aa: CSASGVGTEAFF
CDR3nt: TGCAGTGCTAGCGGGGTGGGTACTGAAGCTTTCTTT

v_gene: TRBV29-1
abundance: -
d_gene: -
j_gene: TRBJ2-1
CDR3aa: CSVTASMTANNERFF
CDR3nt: TGCAGCGTTACTGCCTCAATGACAGCGAACAATGAGCGGTTCTTC

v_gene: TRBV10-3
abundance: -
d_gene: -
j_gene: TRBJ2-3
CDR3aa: CAIGRSNTDTQYF
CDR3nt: TGTGCCATCGGCCGGAGTAACACAGATACGCAGTATTTT

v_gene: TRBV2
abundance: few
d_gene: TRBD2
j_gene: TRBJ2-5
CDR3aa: CASRRGVQETQYF
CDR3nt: TGCGCCAGCAGGCGGGGGGTCCAAGAGACCCAGTACTTC

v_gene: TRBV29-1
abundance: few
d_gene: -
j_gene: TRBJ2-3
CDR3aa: CSALWGGRTDTQYF
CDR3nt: TGCAGCGCCCTTTGGGGCGGACGCACAGATACGCAGTATTTT

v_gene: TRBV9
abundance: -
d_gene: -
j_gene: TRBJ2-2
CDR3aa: CASSVELREWTADTGELFF
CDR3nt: TGTGCCAGCAGCGTAGAACTCAGGGAATGGACCGCTGACACCGGGGAGCTGTTTTTT

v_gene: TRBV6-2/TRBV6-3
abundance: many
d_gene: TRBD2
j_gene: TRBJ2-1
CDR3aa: CASSPATQGLAGHNEQFF
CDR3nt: TGTGCCAGCAGTCCGGCAACCCAAGGACTAGCGGGGCACAATGAGCAGTTCTTC

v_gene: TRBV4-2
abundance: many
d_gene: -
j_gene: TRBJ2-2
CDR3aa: CASSQLNTGELFF
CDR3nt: TGTGCCAGCAGCCAACTAAACACCGGGGAGCTGTTTTTT

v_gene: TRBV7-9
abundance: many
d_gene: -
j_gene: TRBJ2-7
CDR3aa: CASSSEAGHHYEQYF
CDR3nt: TGTGCCAGCAGCTCCGAGGCGGGACACCACTACGAGCAGTACTTC

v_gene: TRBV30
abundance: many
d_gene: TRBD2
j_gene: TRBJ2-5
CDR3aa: CAWRLSGRAQYF
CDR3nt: TGTGCCTGGAGGCTTAGCGGGAGGGCTCAGTACTTC

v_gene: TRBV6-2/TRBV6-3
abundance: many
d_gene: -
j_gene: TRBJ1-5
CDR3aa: CASSDQGLSNQPQHF
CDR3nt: TGTGCCAGCAGTGACCAGGGGCTTAGCAATCAGCCCCAGCATTTT

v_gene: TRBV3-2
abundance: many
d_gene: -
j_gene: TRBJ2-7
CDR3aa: CASSQDLGGGSSYEQYF
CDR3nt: TGTGCCAGCAGCCAAGATCTTGGCGGGGGTAGCTCCTACGAGCAGTACTTC

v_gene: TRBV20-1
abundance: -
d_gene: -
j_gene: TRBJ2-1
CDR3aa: CSARVDLLDEQFF
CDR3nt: TGCAGTGCTAGAGTTGATCTTCTAGATGAGCAGTTCTTC

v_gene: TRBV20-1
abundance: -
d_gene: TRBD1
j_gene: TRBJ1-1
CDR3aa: CSARQGGTEAFF
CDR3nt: TGCAGTGCGAGACAGGGGGGCACTGAAGCTTTCTTT

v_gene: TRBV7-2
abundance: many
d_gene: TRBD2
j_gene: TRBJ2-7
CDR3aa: CASSSTRLAVEQYF
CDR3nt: TGTGCCAGCAGCTCGACGCGACTAGCGGTTGAGCAGTACTTC

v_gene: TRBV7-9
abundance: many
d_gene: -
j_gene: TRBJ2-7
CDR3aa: CASSRTGMGEQYF
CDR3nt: TGTGCCAGCAGCCGAACAGGGATGGGCGAGCAGTACTTC

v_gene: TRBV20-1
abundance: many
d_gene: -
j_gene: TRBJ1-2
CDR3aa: CSASIPRAYGYTF
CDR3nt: TGCAGTGCTAGTATACCCCGGGCCTATGGCTACACCTTC

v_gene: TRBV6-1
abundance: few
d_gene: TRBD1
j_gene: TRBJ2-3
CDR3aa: CASSQGTGAQGTDTQYF
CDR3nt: TGTGCCAGCAGCCAGGGGACAGGAGCCCAAGGCACAGATACGCAGTATTTT

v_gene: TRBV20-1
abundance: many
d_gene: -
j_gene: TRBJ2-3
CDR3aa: CSANKNTQYF
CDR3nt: TGCAGTGCTAACAAAAATACGCAGTATTTT

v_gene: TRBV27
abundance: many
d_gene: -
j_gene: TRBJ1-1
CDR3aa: CASSLFGGLGNTEAFF
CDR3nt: TGTGCCAGCAGTTTATTTGGGGGTTTGGGGAACACTGAAGCTTTCTTT

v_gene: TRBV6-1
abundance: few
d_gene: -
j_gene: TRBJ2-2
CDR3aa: CASSSPSSHGPGTGELFF
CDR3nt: TGTGCCAGCAGTTCCCCCAGTAGCCACGGGCCTGGGACCGGGGAGCTGTTTTTT

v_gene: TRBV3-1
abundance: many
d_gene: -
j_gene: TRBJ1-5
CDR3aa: CASSHTGSGNQPQHF
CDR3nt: TGTGCCAGCAGCCACACAGGGTCGGGCAATCAGCCCCAGCATTTT

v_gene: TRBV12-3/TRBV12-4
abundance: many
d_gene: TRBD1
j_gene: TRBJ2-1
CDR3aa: CASTKRGQGGAYNEQFF
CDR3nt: TGTGCCAGCACCAAAAGGGGACAGGGGGGGGCCTACAATGAGCAGTTCTTC

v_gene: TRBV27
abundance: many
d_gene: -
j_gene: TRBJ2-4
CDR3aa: CASTTLGGLAKNIQYF
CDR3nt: TGTGCCAGCACTACCCTAGGGGGGCTAGCCAAAAACATTCAGTACTTC

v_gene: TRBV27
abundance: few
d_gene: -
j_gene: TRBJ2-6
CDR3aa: CASSSYRAHSSGANVLTF
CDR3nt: TGTGCCAGCAGTTCCTACAGAGCCCACAGCTCTGGGGCCAACGTCCTGACTTTC

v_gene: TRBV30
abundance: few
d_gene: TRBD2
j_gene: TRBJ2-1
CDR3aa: CAWSANQRTSGRYYNEQFF
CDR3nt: TGTGCCTGGAGTGCGAATCAACGGACTAGCGGGAGGTACTACAATGAGCAGTTCTTC

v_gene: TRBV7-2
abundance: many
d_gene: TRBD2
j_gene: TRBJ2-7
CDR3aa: CASSLGGGPMIYEQYF
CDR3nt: TGTGCCAGCAGCTTGGGGGGAGGGCCAATGATCTACGAGCAGTACTTC

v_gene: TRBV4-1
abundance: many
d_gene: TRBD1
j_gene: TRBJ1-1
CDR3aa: CASSQTDRGGTEAFF
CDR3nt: TGCGCCAGCAGCCAAACGGACAGGGGAGGAACTGAAGCTTTCTTT

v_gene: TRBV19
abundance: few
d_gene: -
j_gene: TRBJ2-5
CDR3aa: CASSIDRQTQYF
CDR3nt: TGTGCCAGTAGTATAGATCGACAGACCCAGTACTTC

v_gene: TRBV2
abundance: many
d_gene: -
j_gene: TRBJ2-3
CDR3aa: CASSTWRSTDTQYF
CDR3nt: TGTGCCAGCTCGACCTGGAGGAGCACAGATACGCAGTATTTT

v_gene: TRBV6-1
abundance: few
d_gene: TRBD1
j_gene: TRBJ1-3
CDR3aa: CASTPGQGNTIYF
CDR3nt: TGTGCCAGCACGCCGGGACAGGGAAACACCATATATTTT

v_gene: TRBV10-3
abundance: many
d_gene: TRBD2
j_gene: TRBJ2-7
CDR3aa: CATEEIAGGPNEQYF
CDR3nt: TGTGCCACCGAAGAGATAGCGGGAGGGCCCAACGAGCAGTACTTC

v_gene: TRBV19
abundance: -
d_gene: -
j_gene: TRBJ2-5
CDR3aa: CASTYGGGVEETQYF
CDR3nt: TGTGCCAGTACCTACGGCGGTGGGGTCGAGGAGACCCAGTACTTC

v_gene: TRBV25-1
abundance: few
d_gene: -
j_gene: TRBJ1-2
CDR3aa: CASSENLGGRGYTF
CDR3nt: TGTGCCAGCAGTGAAAATCTCGGGGGTAGAGGCTACACCTTC

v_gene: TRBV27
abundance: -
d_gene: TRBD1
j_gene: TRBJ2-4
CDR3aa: CASSLGTGAKNIQYF
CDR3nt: TGTGCCAGCAGTTTGGGGACAGGGGCCAAAAACATTCAGTACTTC

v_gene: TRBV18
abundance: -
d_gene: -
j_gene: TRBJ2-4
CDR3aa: CISSPSQGQGIQYF
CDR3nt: TGTATCAGCTCACCATCGCAAGGGCAAGGCATTCAGTACTTC

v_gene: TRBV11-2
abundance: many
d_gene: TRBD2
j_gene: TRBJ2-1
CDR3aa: CASRGLQYNEQFF
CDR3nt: TGTGCCAGCAGGGGACTACAGTACAATGAGCAGTTCTTC

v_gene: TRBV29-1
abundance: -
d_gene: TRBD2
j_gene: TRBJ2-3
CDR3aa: CSVPREGRNTQYF
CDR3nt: TGCAGCGTCCCCAGGGAGGGCCGGAATACGCAGTATTTT

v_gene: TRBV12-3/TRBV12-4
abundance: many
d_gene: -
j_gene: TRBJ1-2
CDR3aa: CASSLGLDRSGYTF
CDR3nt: TGTGCCAGCAGTTTAGGTCTCGACCGCTCTGGCTACACCTTC

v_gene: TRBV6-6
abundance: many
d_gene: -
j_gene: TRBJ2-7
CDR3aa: CASSYSYIEAYEQYF
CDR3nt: TGTGCCAGCAGTTACTCTTACATCGAGGCTTACGAGCAGTACTTC

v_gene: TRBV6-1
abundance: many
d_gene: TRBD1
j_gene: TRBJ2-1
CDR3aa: CASSPDRVGYNEQFF
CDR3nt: TGTGCCAGCAGCCCCGACAGGGTGGGGTACAATGAGCAGTTCTTC

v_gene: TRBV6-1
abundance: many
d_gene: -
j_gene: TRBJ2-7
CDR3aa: CASSDSAPASYEQYF
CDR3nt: TGTGCCAGCAGTGACTCAGCCCCGGCGTCCTACGAGCAGTACTTC

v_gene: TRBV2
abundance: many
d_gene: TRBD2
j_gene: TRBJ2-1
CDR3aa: CASSTGTSAYNEQFF
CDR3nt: TGTGCCAGCAGTACCGGGACTAGCGCGTACAATGAGCAGTTCTTC

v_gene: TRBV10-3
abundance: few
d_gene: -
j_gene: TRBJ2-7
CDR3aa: CAIKALAHEQYF
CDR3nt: TGTGCCATCAAGGCTCTAGCGCACGAGCAGTACTTC

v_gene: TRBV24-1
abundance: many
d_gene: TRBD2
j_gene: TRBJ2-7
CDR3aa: CATRSGNSYEQYF
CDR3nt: TGTGCCACCAGGAGCGGGAACTCCTACGAGCAGTACTTC

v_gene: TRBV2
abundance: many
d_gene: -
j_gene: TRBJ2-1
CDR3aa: CASSETGINNEQFF
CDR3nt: TGTGCCAGCAGTGAAACAGGGATTAACAATGAGCAGTTCTTC

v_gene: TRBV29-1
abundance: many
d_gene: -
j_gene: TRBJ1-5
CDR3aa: CSVLVQDSNQPQHF
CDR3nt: TGCAGCGTTCTAGTCCAAGATAGCAATCAGCCCCAGCATTTT

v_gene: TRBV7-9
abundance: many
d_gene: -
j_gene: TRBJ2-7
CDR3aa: CASRGGGSSYEQYF
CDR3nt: TGTGCCAGCAGAGGGGGGGGGAGCTCCTACGAGCAGTACTTC

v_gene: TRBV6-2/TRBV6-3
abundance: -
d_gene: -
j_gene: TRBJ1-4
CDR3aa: CASSGRGDAKNEKLFF
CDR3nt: TGTGCCAGCAGTGGCCGGGGAGACGCGAAAAATGAAAAACTGTTTTTT

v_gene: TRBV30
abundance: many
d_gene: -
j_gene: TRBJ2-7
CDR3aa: CAWNAKGYEQYF
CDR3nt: TGTGCCTGGAATGCGAAGGGGTACGAGCAGTACTTC

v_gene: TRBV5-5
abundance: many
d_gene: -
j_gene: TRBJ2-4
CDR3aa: CASRQSGRSGYIQYF
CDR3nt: TGTGCCAGCAGACAGTCCGGGAGAAGTGGGTACATTCAGTACTTC

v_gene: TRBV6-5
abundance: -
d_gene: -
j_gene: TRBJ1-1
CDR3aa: CASSYGGNRRGISMNTEAFF
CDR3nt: TGTGCCAGCAGTTACGGTGGGAACCGACGGGGAATTTCGATGAACACTGAAGCTTTCTTT

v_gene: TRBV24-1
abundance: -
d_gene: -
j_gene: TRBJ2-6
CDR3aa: CATSDSGFSGANVLTF
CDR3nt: TGTGCCACCAGTGACTCGGGTTTTTCCGGGGCCAACGTCCTGACTTTC

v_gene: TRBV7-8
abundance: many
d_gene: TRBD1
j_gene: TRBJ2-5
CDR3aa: CASSSWTGQETQYF
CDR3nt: TGTGCCAGCAGCTCCTGGACAGGACAAGAGACCCAGTACTTC

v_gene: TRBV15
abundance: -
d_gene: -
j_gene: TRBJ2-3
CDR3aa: CATSSRADTQYF
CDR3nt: TGTGCCACCAGCAGCAGGGCAGATACGCAGTATTTT

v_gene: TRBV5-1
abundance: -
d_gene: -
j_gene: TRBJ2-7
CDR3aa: CASSLVEGGEQYF
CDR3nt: TGCGCCAGCAGCTTGGTAGAAGGGGGCGAGCAGTACTTC

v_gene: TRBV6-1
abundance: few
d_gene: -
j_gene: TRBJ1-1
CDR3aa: CASSRRQEPNTEAFF
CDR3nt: TGTGCCAGCAGTCGACGACAGGAGCCGAACACTGAAGCTTTCTTT

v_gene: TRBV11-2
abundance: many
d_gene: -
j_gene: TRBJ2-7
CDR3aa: CASSLAETYEQYF
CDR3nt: TGTGCCAGCAGCTTAGCAGAGACCTACGAGCAGTACTTC